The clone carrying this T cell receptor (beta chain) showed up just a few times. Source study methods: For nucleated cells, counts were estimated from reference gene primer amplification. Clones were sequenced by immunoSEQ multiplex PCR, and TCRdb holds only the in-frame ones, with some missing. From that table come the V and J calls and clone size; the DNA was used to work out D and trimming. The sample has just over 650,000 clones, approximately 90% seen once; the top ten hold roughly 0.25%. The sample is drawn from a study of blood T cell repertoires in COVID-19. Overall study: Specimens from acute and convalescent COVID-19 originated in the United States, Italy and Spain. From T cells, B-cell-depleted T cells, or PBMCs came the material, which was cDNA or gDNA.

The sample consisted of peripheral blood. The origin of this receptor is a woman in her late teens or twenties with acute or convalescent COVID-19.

CDR3 sequence: CASSLGTSGGNEQYF. CDR3 bases: TGTGCCAGCAGTTTGGGGACTAGCGGGGGCAACGAGCAGTACTTC. This rearrangement joins TRBV27 to TRBJ2-7; 14 bases line up with TRBD2. Germline-derived CDR1 and CDR2 are MNHEY and SMNVEV (reference sequence). The CDR3 totals 15 residues. V was clipped by 3 bases and J by 5 bases; unmatched bases: 3.